A selection of T cell receptor beta chains follows, all from one sample in a study of blood T cell repertoires in COVID-19. Assay used: immunoSEQ multiplex PCR; TCRdb lists only in-frame clones, some missing. The sample yields over 200,000 clones, less than 90% seen once. The sequenced sample consisted of peripheral blood. These receptors were collected from a man aged 40-49 years with active or convalescent COVID-19. The CDR3 runs from the conserved cysteine through the conserved F or W. A D gene is named only where the DNA matches it firmly. Rows give clone size only sometimes, using once, few, many, or a class for an expanded clone.

>-|TRBV6-5|TRBJ1-2|once
TGTGCCAGCAGTTTTAATAGGGGAGGCTACACCTTC
CASSFNRGGYTF
>-|TRBV5-4|TRBJ2-3|-
TGTGCCAGCAGCTTGGACAGTAGCACAGATACGCAGTATTTT
CASSLDSSTDTQYF
>TRBD2|TRBV6-5|TRBJ2-3|-
TGTGCCAGCAGCCTAGCGGGGGGGCCGGATACGCAGTATTTT
CASSLAGGPDTQYF
>TRBD1|TRBV19|TRBJ2-7|-
TGTGCCAGTAGTATTCAGGGGGATTCCTACGAGCAGTACTTC
CASSIQGDSYEQYF
>-|TRBV11-2|TRBJ1-1|-
TGTGCCAGCAGCCCCGGGAGGGAGGTGAAAGCTTTCTTT
CASSPGREVKAFF
>-|TRBV7-2|TRBJ1-1|-
TGTGCCAGCAGCTTAGTGGTTAACAGGGAGAACACTGAAGCTTTCTTT
CASSLVVNRENTEAFF
>-|TRBV6-2/TRBV6-3|TRBJ1-1|-
TGTGCCAGCAGTTACTCGCCAGGGTCTGAAGCTTTCTTT
CASSYSPGSEAFF
>TRBD2|TRBV18|TRBJ2-5|-
TGTGCCAGCTCCCCGCGACTAGCGGCCCAAGAGACCCAGTACTTC
CASSPRLAAQETQYF
>-|TRBV3-1/TRBV3-2|TRBJ1-1|-
TGTGCCAGCAGCCAAGAACGGTCTCAGGGTGGTTCGACTGAAGCTTTCTTT
CASSQERSQGGSTEAFF
>TRBD1|TRBV29-1|TRBJ1-1|few
TGCAGCGTTGATCCACGCCAAGGGGGCCCTGAAGCTTTCTTT
CSVDPRQGGPEAFF
>-|TRBV28|TRBJ2-1|-
TGTGCCAGCAAGGGGGCGGGACTCTACAATGAGCAGTTCTTC
CASKGAGLYNEQFF
>TRBD1|TRBV10-3|TRBJ1-1|few
TGTGCCATCAGTGGTGGGACAGGGAAGGGCAACACTGAAGCTTTCTTT
CAISGGTGKGNTEAFF
>-|TRBV7-2|TRBJ2-1|few
TGTGCCAGCAGCTTAAGGCAGGGGCGGAACAATGAGCAGTTCTTC
CASSLRQGRNNEQFF
>-|TRBV7-2|TRBJ1-4|-
TGTGCCAGCAGCCTCTCCATGGGCCTTTATGAAAAACTGTTTTTT
CASSLSMGLYEKLFF
>-|TRBV4-1|TRBJ1-5|-
TGCGCCAGCAGTACTACTTTCGGAATTCAGCCCCAGCATTTT
CASSTTFGIQPQHF
>TRBD1|TRBV5-1|TRBJ2-7|-
TGCGCCAGCAGCCCGGGACAGACCTACGAGCAGTACTTC
CASSPGQTYEQYF
>-|TRBV5-6|TRBJ2-7|-
TGTGCCAGCAGCTTATCAACGGACACCTACGAGCAGTACTTC
CASSLSTDTYEQYF
>TRBD1|TRBV28|TRBJ2-3|-
TGTGCCAGCAGTTTAGTCACAGGACAGGGTAGCACAGATACGCAGTATTTT
CASSLVTGQGSTDTQYF
>TRBD2|TRBV28|TRBJ2-5|-
TGTGCCAGCAGTTTGTACCCCGGGGGGGAGACCCAGTACTTC
CASSLYPGGETQYF
>-|TRBV5-5|TRBJ1-1|-
TGTGCCAGCAGCTTGGATGCGGCCACTGAAGCTTTCTTT
CASSLDAATEAFF
>-|TRBV15|TRBJ1-1|-
TGTGCCACCAGCAGAGAAGGGGCTGGGGAGGGTGAAGCTTTCTTT
CATSREGAGEGEAFF
>-|TRBV5-1|TRBJ1-5|-
TGCGCCAGCAGCCCGGGGATCAATAGCAATCAGCCCCAGCATTTT
CASSPGINSNQPQHF
>TRBD1|TRBV29-1|TRBJ2-7|-
TGCAGTTATTGGACAGGCACCTACGAGCAGTACTTC
CSYWTGTYEQYF
>TRBD2|TRBV18|TRBJ2-7|-
TGTGCCAGCTCACCCGAACTAGCGACAGCCTACGAGCAGTACTTC
CASSPELATAYEQYF
>-|TRBV3-1/TRBV3-2|TRBJ1-2|-
TGTGCCAGCAGCCAAGAACAGTTATATGGCTACACCTTC
CASSQEQLYGYTF
>TRBD1|TRBV18|TRBJ2-7|-
TGTGCCAGCTCAATAGGACAGGGATCCTACGAGCAGTACTTC
CASSIGQGSYEQYF
>TRBD1|TRBV7-3|TRBJ1-1|-
TGTGCCAGCAGCTCAGGACAGGGGGGCGCTGAAGCTTTCTTT
CASSSGQGGAEAFF
>-|TRBV15|TRBJ2-1|-
TGTGCCACCAGCAGAGATTGGCGGGCTGAGCAGTTCTTC
CATSRDWRAEQFF
>TRBD2|TRBV2|TRBJ2-3|-
TGTGCCAGCAGTCCCGGGACTAACACAGATACGCAGTATTTT
CASSPGTNTDTQYF
>-|TRBV25-1|TRBJ2-1|-
TGTGCCAGCGTACAGGTGGTGCAGTTCTTC
CASVQVVQFF
>TRBD2|TRBV27|TRBJ2-7|-
TGTGCCAGCAGTCTAACGACTAGCGGAGGCTACGAGCAGTACTTC
CASSLTTSGGYEQYF
>TRBD1|TRBV30|TRBJ2-7|-
TGTGCCTGGAGTCCGACAGGGGGCGAGCAGTACTTC
CAWSPTGGEQYF
>-|TRBV5-4|TRBJ1-5|-
TGTGCCAGCAGTCCGGGACGGGAGGGGAATCAGCCCCAGCATTTT
CASSPGREGNQPQHF
>TRBD1|TRBV6-6|TRBJ1-1|-
TGTGCCGGAAGGACAGGAGACAACACTGAAGCTTTCTTT
CAGRTGDNTEAFF
>TRBD1|TRBV27|TRBJ1-5|-
TGTGCCACCAGGACAGGGCTAAGCAATCAGCCCCAGCATTTT
CATRTGLSNQPQHF
>-|TRBV19|TRBJ1-2|-
TGTGCCAGTAGTATAGGGAGGGCAGGTATCGACTATGGCTACACCTTC
CASSIGRAGIDYGYTF
>TRBD1|TRBV19|TRBJ2-7|-
TGTGCCAGTAGTATGAGGGACAGGGGCGTACCCTACGAGCAGTACTTC
CASSMRDRGVPYEQYF
>TRBD2|TRBV14|TRBJ2-5|few
TGTGCCAGCAGCCTGGGACTAGCGTTAGAGACCCAGTACTTC
CASSLGLALETQYF
>TRBD2|TRBV5-1|TRBJ2-3|-
TGCGCCAGCAGCCCCCTAGCGGGAGAAGGGACAGATACGCAGTATTTT
CASSPLAGEGTDTQYF
>TRBD1|TRBV2|TRBJ2-7|-
TGTGCCAGCATGACAGGGGGGCCCTACGAGCAGTACTTC
CASMTGGPYEQYF
>-|TRBV9|TRBJ2-7|-
TGTGCCAGCAGCGAACGCACAGGGAGAAACTACGAGCAGTACTTC
CASSERTGRNYEQYF